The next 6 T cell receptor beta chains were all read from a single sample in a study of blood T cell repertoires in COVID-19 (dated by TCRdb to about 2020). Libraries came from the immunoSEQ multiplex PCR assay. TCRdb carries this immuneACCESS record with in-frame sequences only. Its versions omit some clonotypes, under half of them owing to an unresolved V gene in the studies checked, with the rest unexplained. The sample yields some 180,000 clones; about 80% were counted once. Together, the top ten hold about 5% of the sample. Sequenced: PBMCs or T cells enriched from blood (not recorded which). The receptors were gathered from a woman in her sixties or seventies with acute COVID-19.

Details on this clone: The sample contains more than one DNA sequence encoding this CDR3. The CDR3 reads CASSLPGQGGETQYF. The CDR3 bases are TGTGCCAGCAGCTTGCCGGGACAGGGTGGAGAGACCCAGTACTTC. V and J are TRBV7-2 and TRBJ2-5; TRBD1 aligns across 9 bases. Unmatched junction bases numbered 6, after V lost 3 bases and J lost 4 bases. Germline V gene data show CDR1 as SGHTA and CDR2 as FQGNSA. The CDR3 is 15 residues long.

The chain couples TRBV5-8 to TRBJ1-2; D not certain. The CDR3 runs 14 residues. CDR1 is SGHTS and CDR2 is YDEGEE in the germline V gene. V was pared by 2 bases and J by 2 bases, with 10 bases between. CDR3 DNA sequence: TGTGCCAGCAGCTTATGGGGAGAGAACTATGGCTACACCTTC. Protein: CASSLWGENYGYTF.

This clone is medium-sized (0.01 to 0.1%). The CDR3 DNA follows: TGTGCCAGCAGCCCCGACAGGGCCTACGGAAACACCATATATTTT. Protein sequence: CASSPDRAYGNTIYF. The chain couples TRBV5-6 to TRBJ1-3; 7 bases align to TRBD1. V lost 4 bases to trimming and J lost 4 bases; unmatched junction nucleotides: 8. The CDR3 has 15 amino acids. Germline loops: CDR1 SGHDT, CDR2 YYEEEE.

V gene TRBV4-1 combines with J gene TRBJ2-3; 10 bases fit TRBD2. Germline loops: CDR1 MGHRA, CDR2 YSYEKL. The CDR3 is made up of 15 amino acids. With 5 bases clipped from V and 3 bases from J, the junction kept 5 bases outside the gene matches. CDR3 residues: CASSGLAGATDTQYF. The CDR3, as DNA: TGCGCCAGCAGCGGGCTAGCGGGAGCAACAGATACGCAGTATTTT.

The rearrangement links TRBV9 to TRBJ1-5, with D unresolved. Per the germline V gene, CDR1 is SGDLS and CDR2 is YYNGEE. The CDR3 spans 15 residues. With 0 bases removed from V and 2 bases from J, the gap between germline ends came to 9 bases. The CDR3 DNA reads TGTGCCAGCAGCGTAGAGGCCGGGGGCAATCAGCCCCAGCATTTT. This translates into CASSVEAGGNQPQHF.

CDR3 coding DNA: TGCGCCAGCAGCCAAGGTCTAGGGCCCCCGACAGGACCTAACTATGGCTACACCTTC. Its protein is CASSQGLGPPTGPNYGYTF. The rearrangement joins TRBV4-3 to TRBJ1-2, with D perhaps TRBD1 (6 bases). There are 19 residues in the CDR3. Germline V lookup: CDR1 LGHNA, CDR2 YSLEER. V shed 1 base and J shed 0 bases, with 21 bases lying between them.